The 15 T cell receptor beta chains reported below all come from one sample, sequenced in a study of OX40 agonist ivuxolimab in advanced cancers. The protocol was immunoSEQ multiplex PCR, while the TCRdb copy is restricted to in-frame clones and leaves out a portion. The data show roughly 61,000 clones, with around nine tenths seen just once and around 0.6% held by the top ten. Sequencing was performed on CD4+ or CD8+ T cells sorted from blood, taken in a trial of the OX40 agonist ivuxolimab. The receptors originated from an adult with an advanced solid tumor such as melanoma, head and neck, liver or kidney cancer.

The gene calls are TRBV28 and TRBJ2-7; 12 bases are a match to TRBD2. This CDR3 is built from 15 residues. With 6 bases clipped from V and 5 bases from J, the junction kept 8 bases outside the gene matches. Germline V gene data show CDR1 as MDHEN and CDR2 as SYDVKM. The CDR3 DNA follows: TGTGCCAGCAGACCCCAACTAGCGGGGGGACACGAGCAGTACTTC. This encodes CASRPQLAGGHEQYF.

The rearrangement links TRBV15 to TRBJ2-6; unclear D gene. V shed 1 base and J shed 0 bases, with 4 bases lying between them. The CDR3 runs 15 residues. Germline V gene sequence: CDR1 LNHNV, CDR2 YYDKDF (reference sequence). The DNA for the CDR3 is TGTGCCACCAGCAGAGGAGACTCTGGGGCCAACGTCCTGACTTTC. Translating it yields CATSRGDSGANVLTF.

This clone was detected a few times. CDR3 sequence reads: CASRRDGTPSSYNSPLHF. In nucleotides, the CDR3 is TGTGCCAGCAGGCGAGATGGGACGCCGAGCTCCTATAATTCACCCCTCCACTTT. The chain joins TRBV2 to TRBJ1-6; weak D call: TRBD1 (5 bases). This CDR3 region has 18 residues. V dropped 6 bases and J dropped 0 bases, with 18 bases sitting between them. From germline, CDR1 is SNHLY and CDR2 FYNNEI.

The chain joins TRBV6-4 to TRBJ2-3, with 9 bases fitting TRBD1. From germline, CDR1 is MRHNA and CDR2 SNTAGT. Unmatched junction bases numbered 7, after V lost 6 bases and J lost 3 bases. The CDR3 is 15 amino acids. CDR3 sequence: CASSPQGAGTDTQYF. As DNA, the CDR3 is TGTGCCAGCAGCCCACAGGGGGCAGGTACAGATACGCAGTATTTT.

This clone was detected only a few times. The chain combines TRBV6-1 with TRBJ1-5; weak D call: TRBD1 (5 bases). Germline assignment: CDR1 MNHNS and CDR2 SASEGT. The CDR3 length is 15 residues. The ends were cut back, 2 bases at V and 6 bases at J, with 14 bases in the middle. In DNA, the CDR3 is TGTGCCAGCAGTGAACAGGGAATTAGTGTTCAGCCCCAGCATTTT. This translates into CASSEQGISVQPQHF.

The table lists this clone with a count of one. V is TRBV5-5 and J is TRBJ2-5; D is undetermined. Trimming shortened V by 1 base and J by 0 bases, and 19 bases separated the two germline ends. From germline, CDR1 is SGHKS and CDR2 YYEKEE (reference sequence). CDR3 size: 18 residues. The CDR3 loop reads CASSLFGRGYPNQETQYF. The CDR3 DNA reads as TGTGCCAGCAGCTTGTTCGGACGCGGCTATCCGAACCAAGAGACCCAGTACTTC.

CDR3 in amino acids: CACYVPGQFFQAFF. CDR3 DNA sequence: TGTGCCTGTTACGTCCCGGGACAGTTCTTCCAAGCTTTCTTT. The chain has TRBV30 and TRBJ1-1, with 7 bases matching TRBD1. Germline V CDR1 and CDR2: GTSNPN, SVGIG (reference sequence). V gave up 6 bases and J gave up 9 bases; unmatched junction bases: 16. The CDR3 sequence is 14 residues long.

This clone was recorded once. The chain combines TRBV2 with TRBJ1-2, with TRBD1 matching over 8 bases. V trimming: 9 bases; J trimming: 6 bases; junction bases outside the gene matches: 12. The CDR3 contains 14 residues. Germline CDR1 SNHLY, CDR2 FYNNEI. The CDR3 coding sequence is TGTGCCAGTAAAGGGTCTGCAGGGGGCGATGGCTACACCTTC. Translated, it gives CASKGSAGGDGYTF.

This clone was observed once. Other nucleotide sequences from this sample produce the same CDR3. The rearrangement joins TRBV7-2 to TRBJ2-7, with D possibly TRBD2 on 6 matching bases. The CDR3 totals 12 residues. The ends were cut back, 5 bases at V and 7 bases at J, with 12 bases in the middle. Looked up from germline, CDR1 is SGHTA and CDR2 is FQGNSA. CDR3 in DNA: TGTGCCAGCAGCCTAGACCGGGGGGAGCAGTACTTC. Translating it yields CASSLDRGEQYF.

The chain combines TRBV14 with TRBJ1-2; D is uncertain. CDR3 length equals 12 residues. V lost 2 bases, J lost 6 bases, and 7 bases lay in between. CDR1 is SGHDN, CDR2 FVKESK, per germline. CDR3 protein: CASSQSLDGYTF. The DNA of the CDR3 is TGTGCCAGCAGCCAAAGTTTGGATGGCTACACCTTC.

This sequence joins TRBV11-2 and TRBJ1-1; tentatively, D is TRBD1 (5 bases). The CDR3 has 14 residues. Germline values: CDR1 SGHAT, CDR2 FQNNGV. Trimming took 1 base from V and 3 from J, leaving 9 bases between them. CDR3 sequence reads: CASSLAGVYTEAFF. CDR3 sequence (DNA): TGTGCCAGCAGCTTAGCGGGGGTGTACACTGAAGCTTTCTTT.

This sequence joins TRBV5-1 and TRBJ2-5; 8 positions agree with TRBD2. Germline V lookup: CDR1 SGHRS, CDR2 YFSETQ. J lost 2 bases, V lost 1 base, and 7 bases had no gene match. There are 16 residues in the CDR3. The chain's CDR3 is CASSLPSGGPQETQYF. Written as DNA, the CDR3 is TGCGCCAGCAGCTTGCCCTCGGGGGGGCCTCAAGAGACCCAGTACTTC.

Only a few counts were recorded for this clone. This chain joins TRBV7-9 and TRBJ1-6; D not resolved. This CDR3 spans 12 amino acids. Germline loops: CDR1 SEHNR, CDR2 FQNEAQ (reference sequence). Trimming removed 1 base from V and 10 bases from J, with 5 bases in between. CDR3 nucleotides: TGTGCCAGCAGCTTAGTTGAGTCACCCCTCCACTTT. Protein product: CASSLVESPLHF.

This chain connects TRBV27 to TRBJ2-7; D may correspond to TRBD1 or TRBD2 (5 bases each). V was shortened by 2 bases and J by 12 bases, with 26 bases between the two germline ends. The germline V gene has CDR1 MNHEY and CDR2 SMNVEV (reference sequence). The CDR3 is made up of 16 amino acids. The CDR3 reads CASSLVPQIWYPGGYF. The CDR3, as DNA: TGTGCCAGCAGTTTAGTCCCCCAGATTTGGTACCCTGGGGGGTACTTC.

The CDR3 sequence is CASSLAGGVAYEQYF. The CDR3 region has the DNA TGCGCCAGCAGCTTGGCTGGGGGAGTCGCCTACGAGCAGTACTTC. The chain employs TRBV5-1 and TRBJ2-7; D assignment may be TRBD1 or TRBD2 (5 bases each). The V gene's germline CDR1 is SGHRS and CDR2 YFSETQ. V was clipped by 0 bases and J by 2 bases, with 12 bases between them. The CDR3 has 15 residues.